This T cell receptor beta chain derives from a study of beta chain features in type 1 diabetes. V was clipped by 5 bases and J by 4 bases; unmatched bases: 2. There are 14 residues in the CDR3. Germline CDR1 reads SGHTA; CDR2 reads FQGNSA. Findings of the study overall: In every one of the four CD4+ subsets, TCRB CDR3s were moderately but significantly shorter in Type 1 diabetes patients.

In this sample, this clone turned up a few times. What it binds is not known. TCRB transcripts that were expressed got sequenced, as all of the isolated RNA had been reverse transcribed. The table came from immunoSEQ multiplex PCR; TCRdb's copy has only in-frame clones and leaves some out. This sample has hundreds of thousands of clones, with about 29% found just once. Input material: naive CD4+ T cells from blood. The chain recombines TRBV7-2 with TRBJ2-5, with 12 bases matching TRBD2. This clonotype was obtained from a young man in good health. CDR3 residues: CASSRLAGAETQYF. Here the CDR3 DNA reads TGTGCCAGCAGCCGACTAGCGGGAGCAGAGACCCAGTACTTC. Together with reference TRBV7-2 and TRBJ2-5, the CDR3 gives the full variable domain: GAGVSQSPSNKVTEKGKDVELRCDPISGHTALYWYRQSLGQGLEFLIYFQGNSAPDKSGLPSDRFSAERTGGSVSTLTIQRTQQEDSAVYLCASSRLAGAETQYFGPGTRLLVL.